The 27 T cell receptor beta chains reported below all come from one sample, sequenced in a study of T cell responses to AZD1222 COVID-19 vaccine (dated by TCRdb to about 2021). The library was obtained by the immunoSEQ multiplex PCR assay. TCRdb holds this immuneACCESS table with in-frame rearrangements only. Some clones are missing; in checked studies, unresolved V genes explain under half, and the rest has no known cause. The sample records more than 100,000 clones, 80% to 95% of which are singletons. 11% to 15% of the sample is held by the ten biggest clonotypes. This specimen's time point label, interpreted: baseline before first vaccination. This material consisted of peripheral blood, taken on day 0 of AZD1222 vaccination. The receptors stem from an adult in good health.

The CDR3 loop is CSVGADSYNEQFF. CDR3 in DNA: TGCAGCGTTGGGGCCGACTCCTACAATGAGCAGTTCTTC. The genes are TRBV29-1 and TRBJ2-1; D remains ambiguous. V dropped 4 bases and J dropped 0 bases, with 7 bases sitting between them. The CDR3 extends over 13 amino acids. Looked up from germline, CDR1 is SQVTM and CDR2 is ANQGSEA.

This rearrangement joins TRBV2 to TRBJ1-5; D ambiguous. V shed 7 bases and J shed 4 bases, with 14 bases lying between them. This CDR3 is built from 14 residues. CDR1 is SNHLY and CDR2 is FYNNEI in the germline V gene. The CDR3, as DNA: TGTGCCAGCATGATCGGGCAGAGAAATCAGCCCCAGCATTTT. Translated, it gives CASMIGQRNQPQHF.

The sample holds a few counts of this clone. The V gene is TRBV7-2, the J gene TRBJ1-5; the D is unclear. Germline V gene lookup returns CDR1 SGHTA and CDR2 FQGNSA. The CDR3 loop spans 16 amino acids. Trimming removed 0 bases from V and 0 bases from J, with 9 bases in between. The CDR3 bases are TGTGCCAGCAGCTTAGCACTCGGGTATAGCAATCAGCCCCAGCATTTT. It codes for CASSLALGYSNQPQHF.

The CDR3 DNA reads as TGTGCCAGCAGCCCACAAACCGGGACAGGGGTCTATGGCTACACCTTC. Translation gives CASSPQTGTGVYGYTF. The chain is built from TRBV7-9 and TRBJ1-2; 10 bases agree with TRBD1. Per germline, CDR1 SEHNR and CDR2 FQNEAQ (reference sequence). After removal of 5 bases from V and 4 bases from J, the junction contained 10 bases not matched to a gene. This CDR3 spans 16 amino acids.

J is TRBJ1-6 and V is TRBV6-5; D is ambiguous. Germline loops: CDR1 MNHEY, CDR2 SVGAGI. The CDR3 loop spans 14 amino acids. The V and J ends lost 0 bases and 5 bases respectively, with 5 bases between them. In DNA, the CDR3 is TGTGCCAGCAGTTACTCCAGAAATAATTCACCCCTCCACTTT. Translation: CASSYSRNNSPLHF.

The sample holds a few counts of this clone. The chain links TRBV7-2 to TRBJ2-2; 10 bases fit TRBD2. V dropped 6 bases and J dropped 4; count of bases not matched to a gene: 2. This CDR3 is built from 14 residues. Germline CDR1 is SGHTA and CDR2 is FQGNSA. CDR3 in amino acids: CASSRTSGTGELFF. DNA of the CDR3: TGTGCCAGCAGTCGGACTAGCGGCACCGGGGAGCTGTTTTTT.

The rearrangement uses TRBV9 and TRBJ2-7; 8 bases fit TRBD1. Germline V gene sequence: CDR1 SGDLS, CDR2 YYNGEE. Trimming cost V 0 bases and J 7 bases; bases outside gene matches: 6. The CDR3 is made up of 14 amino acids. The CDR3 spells CASSVGGQGWEQYF. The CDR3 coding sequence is TGTGCCAGCAGCGTAGGCGGACAGGGCTGGGAGCAGTACTTC. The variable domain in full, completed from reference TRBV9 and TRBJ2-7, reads DSGVTQTPKHLITATGQRVTLRCSPRSGDLSVYWYQQSLDQGLQFLIQYYNGEERAKGNILERFSAQQFPDLHSELNLSSLELGDSALYFCASSVGGQGWEQYFGPGTRLTVT.

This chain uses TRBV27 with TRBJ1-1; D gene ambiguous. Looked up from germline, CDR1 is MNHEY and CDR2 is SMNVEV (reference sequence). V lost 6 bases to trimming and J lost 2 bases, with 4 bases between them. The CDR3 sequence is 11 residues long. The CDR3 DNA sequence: TGTGCCAGCAGGAGTAACACTGAAGCTTTCTTT. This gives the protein CASRSNTEAFF.

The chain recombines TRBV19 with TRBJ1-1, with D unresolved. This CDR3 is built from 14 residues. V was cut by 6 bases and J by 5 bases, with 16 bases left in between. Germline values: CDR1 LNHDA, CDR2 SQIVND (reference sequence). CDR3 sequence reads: CASRSREGWTEAFF. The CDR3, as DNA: TGTGCCAGTAGAAGTCGCGAGGGATGGACTGAAGCTTTCTTT.

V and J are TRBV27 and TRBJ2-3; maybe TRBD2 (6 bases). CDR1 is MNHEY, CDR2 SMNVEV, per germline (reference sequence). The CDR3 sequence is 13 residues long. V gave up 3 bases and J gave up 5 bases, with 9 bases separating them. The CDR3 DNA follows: TGTGCCAGCAGTTTGTGGGGAGGAGATACGCAGTATTTT. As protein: CASSLWGGDTQYF.

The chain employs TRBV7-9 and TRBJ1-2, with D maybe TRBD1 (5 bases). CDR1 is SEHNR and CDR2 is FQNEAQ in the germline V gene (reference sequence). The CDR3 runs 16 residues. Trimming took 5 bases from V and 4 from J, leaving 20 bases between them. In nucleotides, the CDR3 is TGTGCCAGCAGCGCTTATACCCCCGAGGGGTTCTATGGCTACACCTTC. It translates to CASSAYTPEGFYGYTF.

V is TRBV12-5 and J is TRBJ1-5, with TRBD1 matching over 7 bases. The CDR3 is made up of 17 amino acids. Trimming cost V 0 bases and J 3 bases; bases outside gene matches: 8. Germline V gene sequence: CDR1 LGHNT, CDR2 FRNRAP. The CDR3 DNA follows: TGTGCTAGTGGTTTGGTACTTGGGACAGCATTCAATCAGCCCCAGCATTTT. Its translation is CASGLVLGTAFNQPQHF.

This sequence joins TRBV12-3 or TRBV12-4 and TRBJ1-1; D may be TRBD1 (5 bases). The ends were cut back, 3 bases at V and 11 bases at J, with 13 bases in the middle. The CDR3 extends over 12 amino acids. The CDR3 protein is CASSFLGDGAFF. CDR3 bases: TGTGCCAGCAGTTTTTTGGGGGATGGGGCTTTCTTT.

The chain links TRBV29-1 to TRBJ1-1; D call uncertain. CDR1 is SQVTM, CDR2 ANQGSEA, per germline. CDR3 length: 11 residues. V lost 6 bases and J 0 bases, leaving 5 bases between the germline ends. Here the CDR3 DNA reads TGCAGCGTAAGCATGAACACTGAAGCTTTCTTT. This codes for CSVSMNTEAFF.

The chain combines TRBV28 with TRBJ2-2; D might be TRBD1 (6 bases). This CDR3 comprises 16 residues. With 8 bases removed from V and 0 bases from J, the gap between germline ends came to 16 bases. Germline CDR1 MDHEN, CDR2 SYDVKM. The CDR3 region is CASEGRTVANTGELFF. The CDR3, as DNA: TGTGCCAGCGAAGGAAGGACAGTCGCGAACACCGGGGAGCTGTTTTTT. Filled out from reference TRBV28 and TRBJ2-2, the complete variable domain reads DVKVTQSSRYLVKRTGEKVFLECVQDMDHENMFWYRQDPGLGLRLIYFSYDVKMKEKGDIPEGYSVSREKKERFSLILESASTNQTSMYLCASEGRTVANTGELFFGEGSRLTVL.

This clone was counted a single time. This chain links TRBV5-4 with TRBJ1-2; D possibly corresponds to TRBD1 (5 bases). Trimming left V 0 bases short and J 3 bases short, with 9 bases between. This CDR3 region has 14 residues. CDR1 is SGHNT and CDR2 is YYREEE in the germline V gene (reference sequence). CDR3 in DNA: TGTGCCAGCAGCTTGGGTAGGGGAGACTATGGCTACACCTTC. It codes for CASSLGRGDYGYTF.

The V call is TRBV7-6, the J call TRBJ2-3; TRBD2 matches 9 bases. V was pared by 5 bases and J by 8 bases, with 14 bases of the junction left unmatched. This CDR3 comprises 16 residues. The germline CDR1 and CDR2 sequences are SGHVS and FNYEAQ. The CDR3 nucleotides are TGTGCCAGCAGCCCGTATAGCGGGAGTGGGGCGGGTACGCAGTATTTT. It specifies CASSPYSGSGAGTQYF.

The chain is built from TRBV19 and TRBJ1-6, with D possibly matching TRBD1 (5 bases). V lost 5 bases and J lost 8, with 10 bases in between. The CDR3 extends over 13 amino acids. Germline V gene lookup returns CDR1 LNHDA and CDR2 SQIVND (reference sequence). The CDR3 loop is CASSVRGDSPLHF. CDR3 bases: TGTGCCAGTAGTGTCAGAGGGGATTCACCCCTCCACTTT.

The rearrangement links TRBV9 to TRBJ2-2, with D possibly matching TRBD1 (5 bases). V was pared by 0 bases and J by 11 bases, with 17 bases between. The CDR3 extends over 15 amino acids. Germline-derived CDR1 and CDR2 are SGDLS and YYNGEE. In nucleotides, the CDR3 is TGTGCCAGCAGCGTAGTCAGGGATGGGATGGGAGAGCTGTTTTTT. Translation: CASSVVRDGMGELFF.

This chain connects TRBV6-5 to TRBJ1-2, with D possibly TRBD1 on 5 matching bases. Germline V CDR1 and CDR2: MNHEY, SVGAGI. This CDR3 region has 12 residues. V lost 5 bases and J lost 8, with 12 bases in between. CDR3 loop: CASSLQGGGYTF. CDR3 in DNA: TGTGCCAGCAGTCTTCAGGGCGGGGGCTACACCTTC.

The CDR3 is CAISELGGGGYTF. DNA for the CDR3: TGTGCCATCAGTGAGCTCGGCGGCGGGGGCTACACCTTC. The chain employs TRBV10-3 and TRBJ1-2, with no clear D. V was shortened by 2 bases and J by 8 bases, with 12 bases between the two germline ends. Germline CDR1 is ENHRY and CDR2 is SYGVKD. The CDR3 covers 13 residues.

The CDR3 nucleotides are TGTGCCAGCAGCTTAGCGTCAGGGGGGAACACTGAAGCTTTCTTT. It specifies CASSLASGGNTEAFF. The chain uses TRBV7-2 and TRBJ1-1, with 7 nucleotides matching TRBD1. CDR1 and CDR2 from the germline V gene are SGHTA and FQGNSA. The CDR3 runs 15 residues. Losses at the gene ends were 0 bases for V and 1 base for J; bases not matched to a gene: 2.

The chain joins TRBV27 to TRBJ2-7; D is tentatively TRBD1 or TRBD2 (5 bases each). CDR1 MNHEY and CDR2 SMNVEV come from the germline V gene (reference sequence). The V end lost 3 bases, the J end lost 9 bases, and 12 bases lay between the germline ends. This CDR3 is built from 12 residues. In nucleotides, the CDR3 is TGTGCCAGCAGTTTGGACGGGACCCTGCAGTACTTC. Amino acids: CASSLDGTLQYF.

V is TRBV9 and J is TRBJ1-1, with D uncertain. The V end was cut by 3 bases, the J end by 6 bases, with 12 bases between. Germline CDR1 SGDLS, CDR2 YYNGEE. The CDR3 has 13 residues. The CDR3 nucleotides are TGTGCCAGCAGCGGACTTATGGGCGCTGAAGCTTTCTTT. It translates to CASSGLMGAEAFF. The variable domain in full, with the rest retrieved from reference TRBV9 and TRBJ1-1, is DSGVTQTPKHLITATGQRVTLRCSPRSGDLSVYWYQQSLDQGLQFLIQYYNGEERAKGNILERFSAQQFPDLHSELNLSSLELGDSALYFCASSGLMGAEAFFGQGTRLTVV.

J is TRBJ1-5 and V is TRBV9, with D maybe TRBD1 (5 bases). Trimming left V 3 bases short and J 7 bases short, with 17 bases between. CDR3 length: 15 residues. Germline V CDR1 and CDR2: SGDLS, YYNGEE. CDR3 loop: CASSAGGGVGQPQHF. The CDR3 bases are TGTGCCAGCAGCGCCGGGGGAGGGGTAGGCCAGCCCCAGCATTTT.

CDR3 protein: CASSQTGVYSNQPQHF. The CDR3 region has the DNA TGTGCCAGCAGTCAAACAGGAGTTTATAGCAATCAGCCCCAGCATTTT. The genes are TRBV27 and TRBJ1-5; D is possibly TRBD1 (5 bases). CDR3 length: 16 residues. The germline V gene encodes CDR1 MNHEY and CDR2 SMNVEV (reference sequence). The germline V and J ends were trimmed by 5 bases and 0 bases, with 14 bases remaining between them.

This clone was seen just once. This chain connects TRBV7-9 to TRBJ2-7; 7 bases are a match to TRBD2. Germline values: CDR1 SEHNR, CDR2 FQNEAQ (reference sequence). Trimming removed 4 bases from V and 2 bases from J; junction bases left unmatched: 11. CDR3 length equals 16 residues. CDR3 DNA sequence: TGTGCCAGCAGCTCAAACCGGGACTATAGGACCTACGAGCAGTACTTC. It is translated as CASSSNRDYRTYEQYF.